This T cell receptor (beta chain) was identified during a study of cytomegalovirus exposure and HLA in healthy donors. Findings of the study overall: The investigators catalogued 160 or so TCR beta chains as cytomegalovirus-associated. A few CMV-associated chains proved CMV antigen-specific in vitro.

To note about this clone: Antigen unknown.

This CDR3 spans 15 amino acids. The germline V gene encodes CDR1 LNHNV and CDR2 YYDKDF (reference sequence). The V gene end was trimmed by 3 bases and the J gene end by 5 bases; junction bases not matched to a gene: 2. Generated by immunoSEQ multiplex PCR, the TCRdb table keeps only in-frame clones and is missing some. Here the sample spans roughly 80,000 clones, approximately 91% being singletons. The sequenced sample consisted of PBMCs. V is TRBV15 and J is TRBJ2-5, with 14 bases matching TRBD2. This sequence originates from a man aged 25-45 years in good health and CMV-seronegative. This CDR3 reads CATSRTSGGAETQYF. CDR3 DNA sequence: TGTGCCACCAGCAGGACTAGCGGGGGGGCTGAGACCCAGTACTTC.